This T cell receptor (beta chain) originates from a study of blood T cell repertoires in COVID-19. Method: immunoSEQ multiplex PCR; TCRdb's copy keeps in-frame clones and lacks some. The sample contains over 100,000 clones, about 72% of which appear only once. This clone was counted a few times. V was pared by 3 bases and J by 4 bases, with 3 bases of the junction left unmatched. This CDR3 is 14 amino acids long. Germline CDR1 DFQATT, CDR2 SNEGSKA (reference sequence). This chain connects TRBV20-1 to TRBJ2-5; 12 bases line up with TRBD2. Input material: peripheral blood. The receptor comes from a man in his sixties with active or convalescent COVID-19. The CDR3 nucleotides are TGCAGTGCTAGTAGACTAGCGGGAGTAGAGACCCAGTACTTC. It codes for CSASRLAGVETQYF.